Below, 2 T cell receptor beta chains from the same sample are listed, as sequenced in a study of blood T cell repertoires in COVID-19. Assay used: immunoSEQ multiplex PCR; TCRdb lists only in-frame clones, some missing. The sample lists 45,000 to 55,000 clones, approximately 88% seen once, with about 3% in the top ten. Sample: peripheral blood. Receptor source: a human donor in a cohort sampled during active COVID-19.

The genes are TRBV6-1 and TRBJ2-6; 9 nucleotides match TRBD2. The germline V gene encodes CDR1 MNHNS and CDR2 SASEGT. This CDR3 region has 18 residues. Trimming took 1 base from V and 1 from J; bases not matched to a gene: 5. In nucleotides, the CDR3 is TGTGCCAGCAGTGAAGTAGCGGGAGTGCGGTCTGGGGCCAACGTCCTGACTTTC. This translates into CASSEVAGVRSGANVLTF.

This clone was seen just once. The rearrangement uses TRBV12-3 or TRBV12-4 and TRBJ1-1; possibly TRBD1 for D (6 bases). The CDR3 totals 11 residues. V was cut by 10 bases and J by 4 bases, with 10 bases left in between. This CDR3 is CAIRQATEAFF. CDR3 DNA sequence: TGTGCCATCAGACAGGCCACTGAAGCTTTCTTT.